The clone carrying this TCR beta chain came up once. The junction had 2 bases not matched to a gene; V was cut back by 4 bases and J by 5 bases. Per the germline V gene, CDR1 is MNHEY and CDR2 is SVGAGI. The CDR3 has 13 residues. Profiled with immunoSEQ multiplex PCR; TCRdb holds only in-frame clones, not every one. This table holds about 160,000 clones, 60% to 85% found once. These data are taken from a study of blood T cell repertoires in COVID-19. V and J are TRBV6-5 and TRBJ1-5; 7 nucleotides line up with TRBD1. The source of this sequence is a man aged 60-69 years with acute or convalescent COVID-19. Sequences were obtained from peripheral blood. The CDR3 DNA sequence: TGTGCCAGCAGTTTACAGGGGTATCAGCCCCAGCATTTT. Translated, it gives CASSLQGYQPQHF.